The 6 T cell receptor beta chains reported below all come from one sample, sequenced in a study of T-cell reconstitution after alpha-beta-depleted transplantation in children. A TCRbeta library incorporating unique molecular identifiers was prepared. TCRdb itself ran the PCR reads through MiXCR, one entry per CDR3 protein. The data show around 340,000 distinct CDR3 sequences, about an eighth seen once. The sample consisted of PBMCs, taken from the stem cell graft. Receptor source: a human donor who donated a stem cell graft to a child with Fanconi anemia.

CDR3: CASVRSRDQETQYF. The DNA for the CDR3 is TGTGCCAGCGTTCGGAGTCGGGACCAAGAGACCCAGTACTTC. The chain is built from TRBV12-3 or TRBV12-4 and TRBJ2-5; D unresolved. Trimming removed 8 bases at V and 0 bases at J, with 13 bases between. The CDR3 sequence is 14 residues long.

The chain carries TRBV28 and TRBJ2-6; D remains ambiguous. Trimming took 3 bases from V and 1 from J, leaving 13 bases between them. The CDR3 has 17 residues. Per the germline V gene, CDR1 is MDHEN and CDR2 is SYDVKM. CDR3 bases: TGTGCCAGCAGTTTTGAGACTCTTGAATCTGGGGCCAACGTCCTGACTTTC. It is translated as CASSFETLESGANVLTF.

The gene calls are TRBV20-1 and TRBJ1-2; no firm D call. V lost 7 bases to trimming and J lost 1 base, with 13 bases between them. The CDR3 consists of 13 residues. The germline CDR1 and CDR2 sequences are DFQATT and SNEGSKA (reference sequence). The CDR3 bases are TGCAGTGTCCAGAATCAGTATAACTATGGCTACACCTTC. Protein product: CSVQNQYNYGYTF.

This clonotype was seen ten or more times. V and J are TRBV6-5 and TRBJ1-5; tentative D call: TRBD1 (6 bases). Germline CDR1 and CDR2: MNHEY and SVGAGI. There are 17 residues in the CDR3. The V gene lost 7 bases and the J gene lost 3 bases, with 22 bases spanning the gap. The CDR3 region has the DNA TGTGCCAGCACTCCGAAAGCGACAGGTCCTCCCAATCAGCCCCAGCATTTT. Its translation: CASTPKATGPPNQPQHF.

A few counts support this clonotype. V usage is TRBV3-1 and J usage is TRBJ2-4; D gene ambiguous. V lost 4 bases, J lost 1 base, and 2 bases lay in between. The germline gives CDR1 LGHDT, CDR2 YNNKEL (reference sequence). The CDR3 is 12 residues long. The CDR3, as DNA: TGTGCCAGCAGCCTGGCCAAAAACATTCAGTACTTC. Translating gives CASSLAKNIQYF.

V is TRBV7-3 and J is TRBJ1-1; no reliable D call. Looked up from germline, CDR1 is SGHTA and CDR2 is FQGTGA. There are 13 residues in the CDR3. Deletions cut 0 bases from V and 3 bases from J, with 5 bases between. The CDR3 reads CASSLTADTEAFF. The CDR3 bases are TGTGCCAGCAGCTTAACGGCGGACACTGAAGCTTTCTTT.